Each of the 19 T cell receptor beta chains below was sequenced from the same sample in a study of T cells after yellow fever vaccination. One entry per CDR3 protein results from TCRdb running MiXCR on the 5' RACE reads. The data show some 240,000 distinct CDR3 sequences, roughly 5% seen once. Sequences were derived from CD4+ T cells sorted from PBMCs, sampled on the day of the yellow fever booster vaccination. These receptors all stem from a man aged 18-30 years who received the YFV17D yellow fever vaccine.

This clonotype has just a few counts. The chain combines TRBV30 with TRBJ1-1, with a weak D call TRBD1 (6 bases). This CDR3 has 14 amino acids. The V end was cut by 3 bases, the J end by 11 bases, with 22 bases between. Germline lookup yields CDR1 GTSNPN and CDR2 SVGIG (reference sequence). This chain's CDR3 is CAWSVVSGAQVAFF. The DNA of the CDR3 is TGTGCCTGGAGCGTCGTTTCAGGGGCCCAAGTGGCTTTCTTT.

At least ten counts were recorded for this clonotype. The rearrangement uses TRBV12-3 or TRBV12-4 and TRBJ2-1, with 9 nucleotides matching TRBD2. V shed 4 bases and J 6 bases; nucleotides not matched to a gene: 10. The CDR3 extends over 16 amino acids. DNA for the CDR3: TGTGCCAGCAGTTGGGTTGGCGGGGGGGTCGGCAATGAGCAGTTCTTC. Protein: CASSWVGGGVGNEQFF.

This chain uses TRBV9 with TRBJ1-5; D is unclear. Germline V gives CDR1 SGDLS, CDR2 YYNGEE. Trimming pared 4 bases from V and 4 bases from J, leaving 15 bases between. The CDR3 contains 15 residues. CDR3 in DNA: TGTGCCAGCAGCCCCCATTCTTACGGAAATCAGCCCCAGCATTTT. This encodes CASSPHSYGNQPQHF.

This clonotype was recorded a few times. This sequence joins TRBV6-2 or TRBV6-3 and TRBJ1-5, with TRBD1 matching over 9 bases. The V segment lost 5 bases and the J segment 4 bases; nucleotides outside the gene matches: 6. Germline V lookup: CDR1 MNHEY, CDR2 SVGEGT. CDR3 length equals 15 residues. The CDR3 DNA follows: TGTGCCAGCAGTCGCGGACAGGGGTTTAATCAGCCCCAGCATTTT. It translates to CASSRGQGFNQPQHF.

V and J are TRBV5-1 and TRBJ2-1; 9 positions agree with TRBD2. Per germline, CDR1 SGHRS and CDR2 YFSETQ. CDR3 length: 17 amino acids. The V gene end was trimmed by 0 bases and the J gene end by 3 bases; junction bases not matched to a gene: 7. CDR3 nucleotide sequence: TGCGCCAGCAGCTTGGAGGTGGGGCGGGGGGGCTACAATGAGCAGTTCTTC. It encodes CASSLEVGRGGYNEQFF.

The chain employs TRBV28 and TRBJ1-1, with D maybe TRBD1 (5 bases). V was cut by 4 bases and J by 5 bases, with 17 bases left in between. The germline V gene encodes CDR1 MDHEN and CDR2 SYDVKM. The CDR3 covers 15 residues. CDR3 bases: TGTGCCAGCAGTTCATCTATGGGGGTGGGAACTGAAGCTTTCTTT. Its translation: CASSSSMGVGTEAFF.

This clonotype showed up many times. J is TRBJ2-1 and V is TRBV4-2; D may be TRBD2 (7 bases). The CDR3 length is 17 residues. V lost 4 bases and J 7 bases, leaving 23 bases between the germline ends. CDR1 is LGHNA, CDR2 YNFKEQ, per germline. CDR3 sequence reads: CASSPRQASGISNEQFF. The CDR3 nucleotides are TGTGCCAGCAGCCCGCGACAGGCTAGCGGTATTTCAAATGAGCAGTTCTTC.

This clonotype has at least ten counts. V gene TRBV12-3 or TRBV12-4 combines with J gene TRBJ1-4, with unresolved D. V lost 6 bases to trimming and J lost 4 bases, with 6 bases between them. CDR3 size: 12 residues. The CDR3 here is CASSLLNEKLFF. CDR3 bases: TGTGCCAGCAGCCTCCTTAATGAAAAACTGTTTTTT.

V gene TRBV27 combines with J gene TRBJ2-4; TRBD1 aligns across 9 bases. The CDR3 extends over 14 amino acids. Germline CDR1 reads MNHEY; CDR2 reads SMNVEV (reference sequence). Trimming cost V 5 bases and J 6 bases; bases outside gene matches: 5. The CDR3 DNA reads as TGTGCCAGCAGTCTCAGGGGACAGGGAAACATTCAGTACTTC. This sequence encodes CASSLRGQGNIQYF.

This clonotype was seen repeatedly, ten times or more. The chain uses TRBV5-4 and TRBJ2-7; 10 bases match TRBD1. Germline CDR1 and CDR2: SGHNT and YYREEE (reference sequence). The CDR3 sequence is 15 residues long. V shed 0 bases and J 1 base; nucleotides not matched to a gene: 1. The CDR3 protein is CASSLVGQGSYEQYF. In nucleotides, the CDR3 is TGTGCCAGCAGCTTGGTGGGACAGGGGTCCTACGAGCAGTACTTC.

This clonotype turned up a few times. This sequence joins TRBV5-1 and TRBJ1-3; no clear D. The CDR3 has 17 amino acids. V was pared by 0 bases and J by 0 bases, with 13 bases between. From germline, CDR1 is SGHRS and CDR2 YFSETQ. This chain's CDR3 is CASSLGAAGNSGNTIYF. CDR3 bases: TGCGCCAGCAGCTTGGGGGCAGCCGGAAACTCTGGAAACACCATATATTTT.

This clonotype was detected many times. V gene TRBV7-9 combines with J gene TRBJ2-3; 7 bases map to TRBD1. The CDR3 spans 15 residues. Unmatched junction bases numbered 8, after V lost 5 bases and J lost 3 bases. Germline CDR1 is SEHNR and CDR2 is FQNEAQ (reference sequence). The CDR3 nucleotides are TGTGCCAGCAGCCCAAATAGGGGGCGGACAGATACGCAGTATTTT. Its protein product is CASSPNRGRTDTQYF.

This clonotype was recorded at least ten times. The chain has TRBV20-1 and TRBJ2-3; 8 bases map to TRBD2. CDR3 size: 16 residues. Losses at the gene ends were 0 bases for V and 6 bases for J; bases not matched to a gene: 11. The germline V gene has CDR1 DFQATT and CDR2 SNEGSKA (reference sequence). The CDR3 DNA sequence: TGCAGTGCTAGAGACCCCAGCGGGGGATTCGGCGATACGCAGTATTTT. It codes for CSARDPSGGFGDTQYF.

The V and J genes are TRBV15 and TRBJ2-1, with D maybe TRBD1 (6 bases). The V end lost 1 base, the J end lost 8 bases, and 18 bases lay between the germline ends. In germline, CDR1 is LNHNV, CDR2 YYDKDF (reference sequence). This CDR3 has 16 amino acids. The DNA of the CDR3 is TGTGCCACCAGCAGAGCAGGGGTAGGGGGAAGGTATGAGCAGTTCTTC. It is translated as CATSRAGVGGRYEQFF.

This clonotype was seen more than once but under ten times. The chain recombines TRBV18 with TRBJ2-3; D call uncertain. CDR3 length: 13 residues. Germline V CDR1 and CDR2: KGHSH, LQKENI. V lost 3 bases to trimming and J lost 9 bases, with 13 bases between them. The CDR3 nucleotides are TGTGCCAGCTCACCCCCTTCCTTGAACACGCAGTATTTT. Protein sequence: CASSPPSLNTQYF.

This clonotype was counted between two and nine times. The chain employs TRBV4-2 and TRBJ2-7; no clear D gene. V shed 0 bases and J shed 2 bases, with 17 bases lying between them. This CDR3 is 17 amino acids long. Looked up from germline, CDR1 is LGHNA and CDR2 is YNFKEQ. CDR3 sequence (DNA): TGTGCCAGCAGCCAAGAAATTAGGTGGGGTGGGACCTACGAGCAGTACTTC. The encoded protein is CASSQEIRWGGTYEQYF.

This clonotype was detected many times. The V and J genes are TRBV6-5 and TRBJ1-1; perhaps TRBD1 as D (6 bases). The CDR3 is made up of 12 amino acids. V was cut by 6 bases and J by 4 bases, with 9 bases left in between. The germline V gene has CDR1 MNHEY and CDR2 SVGAGI. CDR3 residues: CASRRGATEAFF. CDR3 coding DNA: TGTGCCAGCAGAAGGGGGGCCACTGAAGCTTTCTTT.

The V and J genes are TRBV10-3 and TRBJ2-1; D perhaps matches TRBD1 (6 bases). This CDR3 has 13 amino acids. The germline CDR1 and CDR2 sequences are ENHRY and SYGVKD. Trimming shortened V by 8 bases and J by 4 bases, and 12 bases separated the two germline ends. The CDR3 nucleotides are TGTGCCATCCGGACAGAACTATACAATGAGCAGTTCTTC. Translating gives CAIRTELYNEQFF.

This clonotype was observed many times. This chain connects TRBV6-5 to TRBJ2-5; D not certain. This CDR3 spans 13 amino acids. Germline V CDR1 and CDR2: MNHEY, SVGAGI. V lost 4 bases and J lost 7, with 13 bases in between. The CDR3 DNA reads TGTGCCAGCAGTTCTACCAGGTCGGGGACCCAGTACTTC. It translates to CASSSTRSGTQYF.